The 25 T cell receptor beta chains in this list originate from one sample, sequenced in a study of lymphopenia after photon versus proton radiotherapy (dated by TCRdb to between 2018 and 2021). The library was produced with the immunoSEQ multiplex PCR assay. TCRdb mirrors the immuneACCESS table, restricted to in-frame sequences. Some clones are absent from its copies; in checked studies, under half trace to an unresolved V gene, and the reason for the others is unknown. Present in this sample are about 12,000 clones, around 90% of which were seen just once. Around 3.3% of the sample rests with the top ten. Sequencing used peripheral blood, obtained from a patient treated with proton-based radiotherapy. The origin of the receptors is a man aged 55 to 70 with pancreatic cancer.

This chain joins TRBV6-4 and TRBJ2-1; perhaps TRBD2 as D (6 bases). The CDR3 extends over 13 amino acids. CDR1 and CDR2 from the germline V gene are MRHNA and SNTAGT. The germline V and J ends were trimmed by 8 bases and 3 bases, with 11 bases remaining between them. The CDR3 loop is CASGLGGYNEQFF. CDR3 DNA sequence: TGTGCCAGCGGACTGGGAGGCTACAATGAGCAGTTCTTC.

The V gene is TRBV28, the J gene TRBJ1-5; 8 bases match TRBD1. Trimming at V came to 5 bases and at J to 4 bases, leaving 7 bases not matched to a gene. Looked up from germline, CDR1 is MDHEN and CDR2 is SYDVKM. The CDR3 extends over 15 amino acids. CDR3 nucleotide sequence: TGTGCCAGCAGTAGGACAGGGTCACGAAATCAGCCCCAGCATTTT. Protein sequence: CASSRTGSRNQPQHF.

The genes are TRBV9 and TRBJ2-3, with D maybe TRBD2 (5 bases). V was clipped by 0 bases and J by 3 bases, with 11 bases between them. The V gene's germline CDR1 is SGDLS and CDR2 YYNGEE. The CDR3 is 15 residues long. The CDR3 spells CASSVVGRWTDTQYF. CDR3 sequence (DNA): TGTGCCAGCAGCGTAGTGGGGAGATGGACAGATACGCAGTATTTT. Using reference TRBV9 and TRBJ2-3 for the parts outside the CDR3, the full variable domain is DSGVTQTPKHLITATGQRVTLRCSPRSGDLSVYWYQQSLDQGLQFLIQYYNGEERAKGNILERFSAQQFPDLHSELNLSSLELGDSALYFCASSVVGRWTDTQYFGPGTRLTVL.

The chain links TRBV5-1 to TRBJ2-3; the match to TRBD2 covers 7 bases. The CDR3 extends over 18 amino acids. V dropped 4 bases and J dropped 0; count of bases not matched to a gene: 14. In germline, CDR1 is SGHRS, CDR2 YFSETQ. The CDR3 spells CASSRTASGGISTDTQYF. CDR3 in DNA: TGCGCCAGCAGCCGGACGGCTAGCGGAGGGATTAGCACAGATACGCAGTATTTT. Complete variable domain (other parts from reference TRBV5-1 and TRBJ2-3): KAGVTQTPRYLIKTRGQQVTLSCSPISGHRSVSWYQQTPGQGLQFLFEYFSETQRNKGNFPGRFSGRQFSNSRSEMNVSTLELGDSALYLCASSRTASGGISTDTQYFGPGTRLTVL.

The J gene is TRBJ2-3, the V gene TRBV6-4; no reliable D call. The CDR3 contains 14 residues. Germline V gene lookup returns CDR1 MRHNA and CDR2 SNTAGT. Deletions cut 4 bases from V and 10 bases from J, with 18 bases between. Written as DNA, the CDR3 is TGTGCCAGCAGTGCCCAACTTGAGAGTCATCCGCAGTATTTT. Residues: CASSAQLESHPQYF.

V is TRBV7-9 and J is TRBJ1-1, with a tentative D call TRBD1 (5 bases). The CDR3 covers 17 residues. With 4 bases removed from V and 5 bases from J, the gap between germline ends came to 23 bases. CDR1 and CDR2 (germline): SEHNR, FQNEAQ (reference sequence). For the CDR3, the DNA is TGTGCCAGCAGCTCTCCCGCCCAGGGAACGGAGGAGACTGAAGCTTTCTTT. It translates to CASSSPAQGTEETEAFF.

This rearrangement joins TRBV19 to TRBJ1-1; TRBD1 might be the D (5 bases). Trimming removed 8 bases from V and 0 bases from J, with 19 bases in between. The CDR3 totals 16 residues. Per germline, CDR1 LNHDA and CDR2 SQIVND (reference sequence). The CDR3 reads CASHSSAGIMNTEAFF. CDR3 DNA sequence: TGTGCCAGTCATAGTAGCGCAGGGATCATGAACACTGAAGCTTTCTTT.

This chain joins TRBV5-8 and TRBJ2-5; 7 nucleotides match TRBD1. The CDR3 runs 16 residues. V shed 1 base and J 4 bases; nucleotides not matched to a gene: 10. CDR1 SGHTS and CDR2 YDEGEE come from the germline V gene. CDR3 sequence: CASSLLAGGRGETQYF. CDR3 DNA: TGTGCCAGCAGCTTGTTGGCAGGGGGAAGGGGAGAGACCCAGTACTTC.

The chain has TRBV13 and TRBJ2-7, with D maybe TRBD1 (6 bases). V dropped 2 bases and J dropped 4 bases, with 15 bases sitting between them. The CDR3 length is 15 residues. CDR1 is PRHDT and CDR2 is FYEKMQ in the germline V gene (reference sequence). The chain's CDR3 is CASSLRQGHWYEQYF. The CDR3 nucleotides read TGTGCCAGCAGCTTAAGGCAGGGACACTGGTACGAGCAGTACTTC.

This chain connects TRBV11-2 to TRBJ1-5; D unclear. This CDR3 region has 14 residues. The germline V gene has CDR1 SGHAT and CDR2 FQNNGV. V was trimmed by 4 bases and J by 1 base, leaving 8 bases between them. CDR3 nucleotide sequence: TGTGCCAGCAGCTGGGCCGGGAGCAATCAGCCCCAGCATTTT. Its protein product is CASSWAGSNQPQHF. Combining the CDR3 with reference TRBV11-2 and TRBJ1-5 gives the whole variable domain EAGVAQSPRYKIIEKRQSVAFWCNPISGHATLYWYQQILGQGPKLLIQFQNNGVVDDSQLPKDRFSAERLKGVDSTLKIQPAKLEDSAVYLCASSWAGSNQPQHFGDGTRLSIL.

This chain connects TRBV5-1 to TRBJ2-7; the D gene is possibly TRBD1 (6 bases). CDR1 SGHRS and CDR2 YFSETQ come from the germline V gene. The V end was cut by 4 bases, the J end by 4 bases, with 18 bases between. The CDR3 has 15 amino acids. CDR3 residues: CASSATVGARYEQYF. The CDR3 DNA is TGCGCCAGCAGCGCTACTGTGGGGGCGCGGTACGAGCAGTACTTC.

This clone was counted once. The rearrangement joins TRBV14 to TRBJ1-1, with D possibly TRBD1 on 5 matching bases. The germline V and J ends were trimmed by 5 bases and 1 base, with 8 bases remaining between them. The V gene's germline CDR1 is SGHDN and CDR2 FVKESK. The CDR3 runs to 13 residues. CDR3 in DNA: TGTGCCAGCAGCGTTGGGGGGAACACTGAAGCTTTCTTT. It is translated as CASSVGGNTEAFF.

V is TRBV11-2 and J is TRBJ2-7, with D unclear. Between the trimmed V and J ends, which lost 5 bases and 2 bases, there was a span of 13 bases. Germline V gives CDR1 SGHAT, CDR2 FQNNGV. The CDR3 has 14 residues. The CDR3 is CASSPNPGPYEQYF. The CDR3, as DNA: TGTGCCAGCAGCCCCAACCCGGGTCCCTACGAGCAGTACTTC.

This chain links TRBV28 with TRBJ2-3, with 10 bases lining up with TRBD2. The CDR3 is 17 amino acids. The junction had 7 bases not matched to a gene; V was cut back by 1 base and J by 3 bases. Germline V lookup: CDR1 MDHEN, CDR2 SYDVKM. The CDR3 DNA reads TGTGCCAGCAGTTTATTCCCTAGCGGGAGTGGTACAGATACGCAGTATTTT. Translating gives CASSLFPSGSGTDTQYF.

The J gene is TRBJ2-7, the V gene TRBV9; a possible D gene is TRBD2 (5 bases). V was pared by 5 bases and J by 0 bases, with 15 bases between. The V gene's germline CDR1 is SGDLS and CDR2 YYNGEE. The CDR3 consists of 15 residues. The CDR3 nucleotides read TGTGCCAGCAGTCGAGGAGGCGAGAGCTCCTACGAGCAGTACTTC. Amino acids: CASSRGGESSYEQYF.

V is TRBV7-9 and J is TRBJ2-7; D not resolved. V dropped 1 base and J dropped 2 bases, with 6 bases sitting between them. Germline CDR1 reads SEHNR; CDR2 reads FQNEAQ (reference sequence). The CDR3 loop spans 13 amino acids. The DNA for the CDR3 is TGTGCCAGCAGCTTAGACTTCCCCTACGAGCAGTACTTC. It translates to CASSLDFPYEQYF.

The genes are TRBV5-4 and TRBJ2-1; 15 bases agree with TRBD2. The CDR3 is 16 residues long. Trimming at V came to 2 bases and at J to 7 bases, leaving 4 bases not matched to a gene. Germline lookup yields CDR1 SGHNT and CDR2 YYREEE (reference sequence). Written as DNA, the CDR3 is TGTGCCAGCAGCTTCGGACTAGCGGGAGGGGGGAATGAGCAGTTCTTC. Protein product: CASSFGLAGGGNEQFF.

V and J are TRBV11-3 and TRBJ2-2; unclear D gene. CDR3 length equals 13 residues. The V gene's germline CDR1 is SGHNT and CDR2 YENEEA. Trimming cost V 5 bases and J 8 bases, with 12 bases left between them. This chain's CDR3 is CASSPERAGELFF. In DNA form, the CDR3 reads TGTGCCAGCAGCCCGGAGCGAGCTGGGGAGCTGTTTTTT. Using reference TRBV11-3 and TRBJ2-2 for the parts outside the CDR3, the full variable domain is EAGVVQSPRYKIIEKKQPVAFWCNPISGHNTLYWYLQNLGQGPELLIRYENEEAVDDSQLPKDRFSAERLKGVDSTLKIQPAELGDSAVYLCASSPERAGELFFGEGSRLTVL.

This chain links TRBV15 with TRBJ2-6; TRBD1 agrees at 7 bases. The CDR3 is 16 residues long. From germline, CDR1 is LNHNV and CDR2 YYDKDF (reference sequence). The V segment lost 7 bases and the J segment 2 bases; nucleotides outside the gene matches: 8. CDR3 amino acids: CATKLGDRAGANVLTF. For the CDR3, the DNA is TGTGCCACCAAACTGGGCGACAGGGCTGGGGCCAACGTCCTGACTTTC.

The V and J genes are TRBV7-6 and TRBJ2-1; 10 nucleotides line up with TRBD1. With 5 bases clipped from V and 7 bases from J, the junction kept 11 bases outside the gene matches. Germline assignment: CDR1 SGHVS and CDR2 FNYEAQ. The CDR3 loop spans 16 amino acids. The CDR3 bases are TGTGCCAGCAGCCAACCGGTCGGGACAGGGGCTAATGAGCAGTTCTTC. It translates to CASSQPVGTGANEQFF.

The V call is TRBV9, the J call TRBJ2-3, with TRBD2 matching 9 bases. The CDR3 extends over 15 amino acids. Germline-derived CDR1 and CDR2 are SGDLS and YYNGEE. V trimming: 2 bases; J trimming: 1 base; junction bases outside the gene matches: 2. CDR3 bases: TGTGCCAGCAGCGTCGGCGGGAGGGGCACAGATACGCAGTATTTT. Translated, it gives CASSVGGRGTDTQYF.

The rearrangement links TRBV7-8 to TRBJ2-1, with 12 nucleotides matching TRBD2. CDR1 and CDR2 (germline): SGHVS, FQNEAQ. The V gene end was trimmed by 11 bases and the J gene end by 7 bases; junction bases not matched to a gene: 18. CDR3 length equals 17 residues. CDR3 nucleotide sequence: TGTGCCGGTTACCCCCTCAGGACTAGCGGGAAAGGGAATGAGCAGTTCTTC. Translation: CAGYPLRTSGKGNEQFF.

The rearrangement joins TRBV30 to TRBJ1-2; 10 bases are a match to TRBD1. J gave up 6 bases and V 0 bases, and 7 bases lay outside the gene matches. CDR3 length: 15 residues. Germline lookup yields CDR1 GTSNPN and CDR2 SVGIG (reference sequence). The CDR3 DNA is TGTGCCTGGAGTGTTTCTACGACAGGGGGCAATGGCTACACCTTC. Protein product: CAWSVSTTGGNGYTF.

The chain uses TRBV7-2 and TRBJ2-2; weak D call: TRBD2 (5 bases). The V end was cut by 1 base, the J end by 0 bases, with 12 bases between. Per the germline V gene, CDR1 is SGHTA and CDR2 is FQGNSA. CDR3 length equals 17 residues. In DNA, the CDR3 is TGTGCCAGCAGCTTAGTGGGAGACACAGCGAACACCGGGGAGCTGTTTTTT. It specifies CASSLVGDTANTGELFF.

This chain connects TRBV11-3 to TRBJ2-1, with TRBD2 identical over 12 bases. V lost 0 bases, J lost 5 bases, and 8 bases stayed unmatched. The CDR3 length is 18 residues. Germline V gives CDR1 SGHNT, CDR2 YENEEA. CDR3 coding DNA: TGTGCCAGCAGCTTAGATGGCCCCCTAGCGGGAGGGAACAATGAGCAGTTCTTC. This sequence encodes CASSLDGPLAGGNNEQFF. Combining the CDR3 with reference TRBV11-3 and TRBJ2-1 gives the whole variable domain EAGVVQSPRYKIIEKKQPVAFWCNPISGHNTLYWYLQNLGQGPELLIRYENEEAVDDSQLPKDRFSAERLKGVDSTLKIQPAELGDSAVYLCASSLDGPLAGGNNEQFFGPGTRLTVL.